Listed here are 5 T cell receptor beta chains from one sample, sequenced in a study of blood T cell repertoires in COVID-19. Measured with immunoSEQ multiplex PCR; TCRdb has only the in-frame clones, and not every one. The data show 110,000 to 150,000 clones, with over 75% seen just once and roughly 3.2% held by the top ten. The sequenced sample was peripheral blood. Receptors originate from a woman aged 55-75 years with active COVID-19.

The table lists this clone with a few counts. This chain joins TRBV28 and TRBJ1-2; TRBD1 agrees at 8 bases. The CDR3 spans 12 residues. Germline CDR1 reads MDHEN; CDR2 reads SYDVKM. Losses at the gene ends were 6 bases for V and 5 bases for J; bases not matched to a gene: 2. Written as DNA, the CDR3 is TGTGCCAGCAGGACAGGGGTATATGGCTACACCTTC. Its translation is CASRTGVYGYTF.

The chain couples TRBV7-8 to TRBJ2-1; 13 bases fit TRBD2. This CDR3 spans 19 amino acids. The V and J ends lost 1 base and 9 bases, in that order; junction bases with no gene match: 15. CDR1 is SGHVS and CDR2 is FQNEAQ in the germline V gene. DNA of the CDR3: TGTGCCAGCAGCTTAGAGTCCGGCTGGCGGACTAGCGGGAGAATTGAGCAGTTCTTC. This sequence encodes CASSLESGWRTSGRIEQFF.

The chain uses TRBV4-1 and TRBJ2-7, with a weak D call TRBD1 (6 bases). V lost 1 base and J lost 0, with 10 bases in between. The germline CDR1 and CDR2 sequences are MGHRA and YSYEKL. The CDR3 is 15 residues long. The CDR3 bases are TGCGCCAGCAGCCAAGCTAGAGGGGGCTCCTACGAGCAGTACTTC. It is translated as CASSQARGGSYEQYF.

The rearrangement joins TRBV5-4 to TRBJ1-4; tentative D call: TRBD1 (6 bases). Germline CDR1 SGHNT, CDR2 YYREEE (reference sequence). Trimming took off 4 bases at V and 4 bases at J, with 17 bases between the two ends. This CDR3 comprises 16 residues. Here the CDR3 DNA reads TGTGCCAGCAGCCCATTGCCCTCAGGGGTTAATGAAAAACTGTTTTTT. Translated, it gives CASSPLPSGVNEKLFF.

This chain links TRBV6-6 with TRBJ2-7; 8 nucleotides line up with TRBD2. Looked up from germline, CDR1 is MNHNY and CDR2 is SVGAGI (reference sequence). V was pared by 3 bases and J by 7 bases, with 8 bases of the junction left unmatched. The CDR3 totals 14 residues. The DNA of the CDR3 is TGTGCCAGCAGTTATAGCGGGGCCGATAGGGAGCAGTACTTC. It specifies CASSYSGADREQYF.